The sequence of this TCR beta chain was determined in a study of T cell changes during pregnancy in multiple sclerosis. The CDR3 contains 13 residues. The germline V gene has CDR1 SNHLY and CDR2 FYNNEI. V lost 6 bases and J lost 13, with 19 bases in between. The assay was immunoSEQ multiplex PCR, and TCRdb's table has in-frame clones only and misses some. The sample shows some 60,000 clones, roughly 93% of them seen only once. Sequenced here: peripheral blood, sampled after pregnancy. The V call is TRBV2, the J call TRBJ1-3; a possible D gene is TRBD1 (5 bases). The receptor's source is a female donor with multiple sclerosis, enrolled in a pregnancy study. CDR3 nucleotide sequence: TGTGCCAGCAGCGGTCTTATCCGGCAGGGAATATATTTT. Translation gives CASSGLIRQGIYF.